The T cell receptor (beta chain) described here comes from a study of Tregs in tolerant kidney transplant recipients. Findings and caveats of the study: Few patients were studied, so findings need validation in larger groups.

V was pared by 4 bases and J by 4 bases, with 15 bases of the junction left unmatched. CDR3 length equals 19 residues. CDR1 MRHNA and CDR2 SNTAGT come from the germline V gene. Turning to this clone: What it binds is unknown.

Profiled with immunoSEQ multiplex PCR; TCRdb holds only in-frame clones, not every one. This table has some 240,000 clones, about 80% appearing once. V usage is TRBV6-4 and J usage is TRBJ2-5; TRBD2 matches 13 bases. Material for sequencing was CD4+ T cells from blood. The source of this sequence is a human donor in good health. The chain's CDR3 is CASSVPTSGGPIFRETQYF. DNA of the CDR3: TGTGCCAGCAGTGTTCCGACTAGCGGGGGGCCGATTTTCCGAGAGACCCAGTACTTC.